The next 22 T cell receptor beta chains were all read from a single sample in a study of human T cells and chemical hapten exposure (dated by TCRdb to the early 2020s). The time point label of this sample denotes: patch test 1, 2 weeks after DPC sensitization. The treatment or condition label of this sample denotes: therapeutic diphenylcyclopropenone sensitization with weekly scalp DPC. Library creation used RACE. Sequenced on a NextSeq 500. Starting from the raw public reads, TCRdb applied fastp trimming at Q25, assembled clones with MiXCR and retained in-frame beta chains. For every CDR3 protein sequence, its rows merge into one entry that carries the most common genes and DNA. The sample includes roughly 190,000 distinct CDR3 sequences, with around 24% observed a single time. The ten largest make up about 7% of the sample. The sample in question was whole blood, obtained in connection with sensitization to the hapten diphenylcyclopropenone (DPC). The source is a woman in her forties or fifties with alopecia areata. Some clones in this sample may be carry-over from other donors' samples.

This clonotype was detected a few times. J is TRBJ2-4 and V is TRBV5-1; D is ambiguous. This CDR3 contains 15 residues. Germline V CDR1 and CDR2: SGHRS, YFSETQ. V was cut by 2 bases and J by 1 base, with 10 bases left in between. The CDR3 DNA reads TGCGCCAGCAGCTTCGGATTAGAGGCCAAAAACATTCAGTACTTC. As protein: CASSFGLEAKNIQYF.

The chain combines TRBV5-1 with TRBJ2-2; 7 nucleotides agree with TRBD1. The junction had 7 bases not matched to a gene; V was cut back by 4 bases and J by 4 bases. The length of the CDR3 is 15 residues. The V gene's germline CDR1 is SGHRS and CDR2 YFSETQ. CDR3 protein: CASSRQGDGTGELFF. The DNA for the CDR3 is TGCGCCAGCAGCCGCCAGGGGGATGGCACCGGGGAGCTGTTTTTT.

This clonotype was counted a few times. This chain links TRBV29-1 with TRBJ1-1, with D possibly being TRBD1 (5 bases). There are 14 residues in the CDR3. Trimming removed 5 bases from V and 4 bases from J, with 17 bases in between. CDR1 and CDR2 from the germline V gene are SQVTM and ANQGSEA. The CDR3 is CSVRGWGRGTEAFF. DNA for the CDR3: TGCAGCGTTCGAGGTTGGGGCCGGGGCACTGAAGCTTTCTTT.

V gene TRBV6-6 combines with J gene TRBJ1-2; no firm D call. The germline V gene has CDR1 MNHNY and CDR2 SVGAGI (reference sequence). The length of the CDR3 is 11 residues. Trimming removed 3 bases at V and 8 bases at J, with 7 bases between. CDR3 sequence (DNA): TGTGCCAGCAGTTATGGTGGGGGCTACACCTTC. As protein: CASSYGGGYTF.

CDR3 amino acids: CASSLASALTDTQYF. The DNA for the CDR3 is TGTGCCAGCAGCTTGGCTAGCGCACTTACAGATACGCAGTATTTT. The chain has TRBV11-3 and TRBJ2-3, with D possibly matching TRBD2 (6 bases). Germline V gene sequence: CDR1 SGHNT, CDR2 YENEEA. The CDR3 is 15 amino acids. Trimming removed 3 bases at V and 3 bases at J, with 13 bases between.

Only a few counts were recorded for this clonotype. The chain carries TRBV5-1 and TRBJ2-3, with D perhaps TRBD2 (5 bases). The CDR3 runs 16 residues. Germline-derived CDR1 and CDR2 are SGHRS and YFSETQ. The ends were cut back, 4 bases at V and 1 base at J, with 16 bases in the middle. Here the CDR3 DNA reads TGCGCCAGCAGCGCAAGACTCGGGGTGGGCACAGATACGCAGTATTTT. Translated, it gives CASSARLGVGTDTQYF. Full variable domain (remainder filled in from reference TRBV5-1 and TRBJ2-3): KAGVTQTPRYLIKTRGQQVTLSCSPISGHRSVSWYQQTPGQGLQFLFEYFSETQRNKGNFPGRFSGRQFSNSRSEMNVSTLELGDSALYLCASSARLGVGTDTQYFGPGTRLTVL.

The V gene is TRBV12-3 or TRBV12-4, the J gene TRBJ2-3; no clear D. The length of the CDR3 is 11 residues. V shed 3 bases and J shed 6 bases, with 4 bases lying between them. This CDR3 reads CASSFKDTQYF. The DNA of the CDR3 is TGTGCCAGCAGTTTCAAGGATACGCAGTATTTT.

CDR3: CASSQDASSSYYEQYF. In nucleotides, the CDR3 is TGTGCCAGCAGCCAAGATGCGTCGAGCAGTTACTACGAGCAGTACTTC. V gene TRBV4-2 combines with J gene TRBJ2-7; D ambiguous. CDR3 size: 16 residues. Germline CDR1 reads LGHNA; CDR2 reads YNFKEQ. Trimming removed 0 bases from V and 3 bases from J, with 15 bases in between.

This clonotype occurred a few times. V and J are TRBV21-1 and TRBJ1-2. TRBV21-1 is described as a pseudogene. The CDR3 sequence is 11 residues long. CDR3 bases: TGTGCCAGCAGCAAAATAGATGGCTACACCTTC. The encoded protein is CASSKIDGYTF.

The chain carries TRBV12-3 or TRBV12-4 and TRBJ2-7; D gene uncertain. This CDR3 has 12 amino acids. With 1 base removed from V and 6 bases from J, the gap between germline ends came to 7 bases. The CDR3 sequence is CASSLDGLEQYF. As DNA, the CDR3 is TGTGCCAGCAGTTTAGACGGGCTCGAGCAGTACTTC.

In DNA, the CDR3 is TGCGCCAGCAGCCCGGGACAGGGAGTCAGTACGCAGTATTTT. Translated, it gives CASSPGQGVSTQYF. V is TRBV5-1 and J is TRBJ2-3; TRBD1 matches 9 bases. Looked up from germline, CDR1 is SGHRS and CDR2 is YFSETQ. CDR3 size: 14 residues. Unmatched junction bases numbered 8, after V lost 4 bases and J lost 8 bases.

CDR3 loop: CASSLVPRAEAFF. The CDR3 coding sequence is TGTGCCAGCAGCTTAGTCCCCAGGGCTGAAGCTTTCTTT. The rearrangement links TRBV7-9 to TRBJ1-1, with D maybe TRBD1 (5 bases). Germline V gives CDR1 SEHNR, CDR2 FQNEAQ (reference sequence). The CDR3 is 13 amino acids. V was clipped by 1 base and J by 6 bases, with 9 bases between them.

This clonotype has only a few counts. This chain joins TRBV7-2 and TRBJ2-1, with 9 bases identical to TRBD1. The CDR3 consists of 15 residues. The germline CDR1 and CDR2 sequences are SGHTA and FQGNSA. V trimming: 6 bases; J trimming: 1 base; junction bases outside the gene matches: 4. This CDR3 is CASRADRGSYNEQFF. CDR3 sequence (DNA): TGTGCCAGCAGGGCGGACAGGGGATCCTACAATGAGCAGTTCTTC.

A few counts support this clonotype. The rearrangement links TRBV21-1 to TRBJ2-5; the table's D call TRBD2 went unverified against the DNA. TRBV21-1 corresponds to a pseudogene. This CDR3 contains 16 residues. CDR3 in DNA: TGTGCCAGCAGCAAAAAGCGGGTGAAAGATCAAGAGACCCAGTACTTC. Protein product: CASSKKRVKDQETQYF.

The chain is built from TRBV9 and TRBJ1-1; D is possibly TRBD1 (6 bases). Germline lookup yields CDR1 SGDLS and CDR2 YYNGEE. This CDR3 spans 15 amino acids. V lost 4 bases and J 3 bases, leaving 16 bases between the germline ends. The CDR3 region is CASSMGTGMDTEAFF. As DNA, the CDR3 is TGTGCCAGCAGCATGGGCACAGGGATGGACACTGAAGCTTTCTTT.

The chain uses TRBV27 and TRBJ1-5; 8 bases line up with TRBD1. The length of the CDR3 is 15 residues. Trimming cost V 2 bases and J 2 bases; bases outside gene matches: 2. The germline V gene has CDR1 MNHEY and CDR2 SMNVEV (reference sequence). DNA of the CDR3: TGTGCCAGCAGTTTAGACAGGGGAGGCAATCAGCCCCAGCATTTT. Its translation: CASSLDRGGNQPQHF.

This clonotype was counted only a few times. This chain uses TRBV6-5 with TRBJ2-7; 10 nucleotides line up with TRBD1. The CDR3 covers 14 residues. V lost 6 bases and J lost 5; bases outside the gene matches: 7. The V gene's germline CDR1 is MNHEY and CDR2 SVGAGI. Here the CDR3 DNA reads TGTGCCAGCAGCCGCGGGACAGGGGCCCACGAGCAGTACTTC. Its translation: CASSRGTGAHEQYF.

Written as DNA, the CDR3 is TGTGCCAGCGCAAGGGACAGGGGCCGAGAAAAACTGTTTTTT. This gives the protein CASARDRGREKLFF. The gene calls are TRBV2 and TRBJ1-4, with 10 bases fitting TRBD1. Germline V gene lookup returns CDR1 SNHLY and CDR2 FYNNEI. V was clipped by 8 bases and J by 8 bases; unmatched bases: 8. This CDR3 is 14 amino acids long.

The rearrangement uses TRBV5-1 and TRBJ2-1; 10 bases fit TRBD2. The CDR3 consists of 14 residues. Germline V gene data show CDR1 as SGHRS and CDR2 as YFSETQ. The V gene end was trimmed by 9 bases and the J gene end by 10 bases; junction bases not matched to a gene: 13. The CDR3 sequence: CATSLALAGVEQFF. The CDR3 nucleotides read TGCGCCACTTCACTCGCCCTAGCGGGAGTCGAGCAGTTCTTC.

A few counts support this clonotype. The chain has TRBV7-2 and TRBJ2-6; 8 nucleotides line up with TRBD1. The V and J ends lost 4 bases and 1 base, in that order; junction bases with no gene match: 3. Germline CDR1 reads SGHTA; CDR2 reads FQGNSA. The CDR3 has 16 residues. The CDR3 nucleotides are TGTGCCAGCAGCTACAGGGGGAGGTCTGGGGCCAACGTCCTGACTTTC. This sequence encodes CASSYRGRSGANVLTF.

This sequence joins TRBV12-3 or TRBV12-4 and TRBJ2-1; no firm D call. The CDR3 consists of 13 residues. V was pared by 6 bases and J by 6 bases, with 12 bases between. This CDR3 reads CASRAQRGNEQFF. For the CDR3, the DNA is TGTGCCAGCAGAGCCCAGAGAGGCAATGAGCAGTTCTTC.

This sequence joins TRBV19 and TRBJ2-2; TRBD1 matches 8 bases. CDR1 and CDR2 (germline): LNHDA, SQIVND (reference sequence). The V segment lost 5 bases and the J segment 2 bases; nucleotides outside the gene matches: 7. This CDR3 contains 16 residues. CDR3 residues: CASSYQGAVNTGELFF. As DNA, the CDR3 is TGTGCCAGTAGTTATCAGGGGGCGGTTAACACCGGGGAGCTGTTTTTT.